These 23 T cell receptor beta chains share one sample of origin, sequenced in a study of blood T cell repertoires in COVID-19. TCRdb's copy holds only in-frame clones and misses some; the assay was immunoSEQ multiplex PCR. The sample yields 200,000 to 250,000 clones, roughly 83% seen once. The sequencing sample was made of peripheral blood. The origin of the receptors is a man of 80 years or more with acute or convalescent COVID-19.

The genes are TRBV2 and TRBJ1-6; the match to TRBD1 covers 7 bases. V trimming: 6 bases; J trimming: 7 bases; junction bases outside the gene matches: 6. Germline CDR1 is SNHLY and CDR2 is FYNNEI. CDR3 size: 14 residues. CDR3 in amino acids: CASREQGTNSPLHF. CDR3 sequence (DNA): TGTGCCAGCAGAGAACAGGGGACGAATTCACCCCTCCACTTT.

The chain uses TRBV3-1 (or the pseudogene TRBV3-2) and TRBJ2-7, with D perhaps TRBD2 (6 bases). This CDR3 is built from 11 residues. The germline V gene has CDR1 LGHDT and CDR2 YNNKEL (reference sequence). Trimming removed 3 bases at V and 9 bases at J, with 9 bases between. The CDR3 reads CASSHLGGQYF. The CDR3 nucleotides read TGTGCCAGCAGCCACCTCGGGGGGCAGTACTTC.

The CDR3 DNA reads TGTGCCAGCAGTTCGGGACAGGGTGAGGGCTATGGCTACACCTTC. As protein: CASSSGQGEGYGYTF. The genes are TRBV28 and TRBJ1-2; 9 positions agree with TRBD1. Per the germline V gene, CDR1 is MDHEN and CDR2 is SYDVKM. The CDR3 covers 15 residues. Trimming took 4 bases from V and 4 from J; bases not matched to a gene: 7.

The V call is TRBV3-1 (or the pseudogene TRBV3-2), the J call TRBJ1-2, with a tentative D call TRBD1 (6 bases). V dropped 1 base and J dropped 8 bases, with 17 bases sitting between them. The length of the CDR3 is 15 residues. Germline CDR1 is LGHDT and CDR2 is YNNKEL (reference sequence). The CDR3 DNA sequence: TGTGCCAGCAGCCAAGTCAGGAAGGGGGTAAAAGGCTACACCTTC. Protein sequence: CASSQVRKGVKGYTF.

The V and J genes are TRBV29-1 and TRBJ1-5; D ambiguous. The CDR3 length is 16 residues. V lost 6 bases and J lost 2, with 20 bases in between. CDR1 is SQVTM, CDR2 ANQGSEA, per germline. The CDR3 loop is CSVLDPPSPGNQPQHF. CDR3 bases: TGCAGCGTCCTCGACCCCCCTAGTCCTGGCAATCAGCCCCAGCATTTT.

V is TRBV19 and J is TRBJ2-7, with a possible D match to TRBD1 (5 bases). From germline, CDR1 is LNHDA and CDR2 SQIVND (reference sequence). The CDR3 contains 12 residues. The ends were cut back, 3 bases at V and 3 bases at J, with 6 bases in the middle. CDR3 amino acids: CASSIQGYEQYF. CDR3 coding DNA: TGTGCCAGTAGTATCCAGGGCTACGAGCAGTACTTC.

The chain's CDR3 is CSASKGAAFNEQFF. CDR3 nucleotides: TGCAGTGCTAGTAAGGGGGCGGCGTTCAATGAGCAGTTCTTC. J is TRBJ2-1 and V is TRBV20-1; TRBD1 aligns across 7 bases. Germline loops: CDR1 DFQATT, CDR2 SNEGSKA (reference sequence). The CDR3 totals 14 residues. V was clipped by 3 bases and J by 6 bases; unmatched bases: 8.

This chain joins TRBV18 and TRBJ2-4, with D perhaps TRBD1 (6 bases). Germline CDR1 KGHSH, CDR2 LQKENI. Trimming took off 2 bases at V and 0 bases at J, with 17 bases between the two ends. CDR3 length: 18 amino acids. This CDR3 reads CASSPTATGLVAKNIQYF. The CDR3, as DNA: TGTGCCAGCTCACCAACTGCAACAGGGCTCGTAGCCAAAAACATTCAGTACTTC.

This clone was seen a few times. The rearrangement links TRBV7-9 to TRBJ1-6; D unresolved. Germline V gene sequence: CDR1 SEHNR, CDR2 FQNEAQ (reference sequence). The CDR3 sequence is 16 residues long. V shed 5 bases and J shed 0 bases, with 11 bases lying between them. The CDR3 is CASSVWRSSYNSPLHF. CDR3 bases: TGTGCCAGCAGCGTCTGGCGGAGCTCCTATAATTCACCCCTCCACTTT.

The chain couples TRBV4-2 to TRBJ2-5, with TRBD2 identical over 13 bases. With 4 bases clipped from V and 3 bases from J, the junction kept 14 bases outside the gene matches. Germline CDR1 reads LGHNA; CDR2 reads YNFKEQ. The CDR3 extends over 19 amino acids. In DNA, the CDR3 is TGTGCCAGCAGCCTCTTCGGGACTAGCGGGGCAAGCGGGGAAGAGACCCAGTACTTC. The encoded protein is CASSLFGTSGASGEETQYF.

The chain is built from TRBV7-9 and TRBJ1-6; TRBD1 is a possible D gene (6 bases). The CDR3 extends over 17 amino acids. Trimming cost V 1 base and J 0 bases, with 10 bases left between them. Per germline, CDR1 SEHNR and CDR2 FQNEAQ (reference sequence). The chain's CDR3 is CASSLGQGSSYNSPLHF. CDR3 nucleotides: TGTGCCAGCAGCTTAGGGCAGGGGAGCTCCTATAATTCACCCCTCCACTTT. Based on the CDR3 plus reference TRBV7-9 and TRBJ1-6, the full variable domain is DTGVSQNPRHKITKRGQNVTFRCDPISEHNRLYWYRQTLGQGPEFLTYFQNEAQLEKSRLLSDRFSAERPKGSFSTLEIQRTEQGDSAMYLCASSLGQGSSYNSPLHFGNGTRLTVT.

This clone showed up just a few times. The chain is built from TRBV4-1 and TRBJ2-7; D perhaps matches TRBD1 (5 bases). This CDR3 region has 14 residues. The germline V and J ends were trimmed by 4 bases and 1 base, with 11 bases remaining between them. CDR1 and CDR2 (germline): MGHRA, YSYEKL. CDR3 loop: CASSRGRGSYEQYF. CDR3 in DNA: TGCGCCAGCAGCCGCGGAAGGGGATCCTACGAGCAGTACTTC.

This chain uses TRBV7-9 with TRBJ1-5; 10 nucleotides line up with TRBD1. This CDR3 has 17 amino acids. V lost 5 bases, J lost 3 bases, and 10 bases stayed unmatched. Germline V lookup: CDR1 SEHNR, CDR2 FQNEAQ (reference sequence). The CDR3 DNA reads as TGTGCCAGCAGCCGCGACCCGGGACAGGGGATCAATCAGCCCCAGCATTTT. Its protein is CASSRDPGQGINQPQHF. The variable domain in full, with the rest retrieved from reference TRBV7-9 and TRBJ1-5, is DTGVSQNPRHKITKRGQNVTFRCDPISEHNRLYWYRQTLGQGPEFLTYFQNEAQLEKSRLLSDRFSAERPKGSFSTLEIQRTEQGDSAMYLCASSRDPGQGINQPQHFGDGTRLSIL.

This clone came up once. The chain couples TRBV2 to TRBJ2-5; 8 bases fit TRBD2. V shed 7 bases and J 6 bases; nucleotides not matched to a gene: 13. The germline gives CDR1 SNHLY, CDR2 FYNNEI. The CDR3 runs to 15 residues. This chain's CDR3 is CASTLSGGAKKTQYF. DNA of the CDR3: TGTGCCAGCACGCTATCGGGAGGGGCCAAGAAGACCCAGTACTTC.

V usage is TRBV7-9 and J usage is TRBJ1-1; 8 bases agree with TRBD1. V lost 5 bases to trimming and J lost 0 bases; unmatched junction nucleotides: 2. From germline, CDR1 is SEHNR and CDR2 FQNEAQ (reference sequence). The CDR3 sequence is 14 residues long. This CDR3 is CASSRQGLNTEAFF. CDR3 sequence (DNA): TGTGCCAGCAGCCGACAGGGGCTGAACACTGAAGCTTTCTTT.

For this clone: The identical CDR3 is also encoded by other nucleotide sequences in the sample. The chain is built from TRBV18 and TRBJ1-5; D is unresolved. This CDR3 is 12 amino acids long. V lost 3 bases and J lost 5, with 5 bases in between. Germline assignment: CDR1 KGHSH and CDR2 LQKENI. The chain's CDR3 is CASSPSDQPQHF. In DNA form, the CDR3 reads TGTGCCAGCTCACCGAGTGATCAGCCCCAGCATTTT.

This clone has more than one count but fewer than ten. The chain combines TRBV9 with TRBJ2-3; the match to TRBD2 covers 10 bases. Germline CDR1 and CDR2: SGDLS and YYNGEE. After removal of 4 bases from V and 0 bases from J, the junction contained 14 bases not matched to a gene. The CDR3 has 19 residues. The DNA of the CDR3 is TGTGCCAGCAGCCTGGGTCGGTTTAGCGGGAGGTCTAGCACAGATACGCAGTATTTT. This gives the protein CASSLGRFSGRSSTDTQYF.

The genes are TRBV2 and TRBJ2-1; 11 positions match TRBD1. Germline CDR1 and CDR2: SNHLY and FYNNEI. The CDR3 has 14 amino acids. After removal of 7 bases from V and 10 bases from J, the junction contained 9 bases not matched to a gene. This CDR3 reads CASTIGTGGYEQFF. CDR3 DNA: TGTGCCAGCACCATAGGGACAGGGGGATACGAGCAGTTCTTC.

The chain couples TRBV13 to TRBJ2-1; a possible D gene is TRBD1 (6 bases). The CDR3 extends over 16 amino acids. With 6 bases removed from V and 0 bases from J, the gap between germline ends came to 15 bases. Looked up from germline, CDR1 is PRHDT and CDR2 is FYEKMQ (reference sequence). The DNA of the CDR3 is TGTGCCAGCAGACCCAAAACAGGGAACTCCTACAATGAGCAGTTCTTC. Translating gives CASRPKTGNSYNEQFF.

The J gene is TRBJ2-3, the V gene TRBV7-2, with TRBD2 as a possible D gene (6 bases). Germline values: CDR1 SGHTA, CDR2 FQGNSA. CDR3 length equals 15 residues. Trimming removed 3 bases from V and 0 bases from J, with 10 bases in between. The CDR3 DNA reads TGTGCCAGCAGCTTTAGGCGGGGTAGCACAGATACGCAGTATTTT. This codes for CASSFRRGSTDTQYF.

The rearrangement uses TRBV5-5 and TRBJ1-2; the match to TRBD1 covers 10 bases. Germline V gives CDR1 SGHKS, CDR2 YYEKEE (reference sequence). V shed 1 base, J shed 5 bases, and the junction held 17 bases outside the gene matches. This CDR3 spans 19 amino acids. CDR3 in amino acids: CASSLRWDRGKLGTYGYTF. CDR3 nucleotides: TGTGCCAGCAGCTTGCGGTGGGACAGGGGAAAGTTGGGGACTTATGGCTACACCTTC.

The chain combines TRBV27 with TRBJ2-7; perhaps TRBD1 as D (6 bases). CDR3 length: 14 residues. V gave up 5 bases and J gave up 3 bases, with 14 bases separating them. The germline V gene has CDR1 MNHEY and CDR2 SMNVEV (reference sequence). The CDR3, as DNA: TGTGCCAGCAGTCGAACCTCACAGGGCTACGAGCAGTACTTC. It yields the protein CASSRTSQGYEQYF.

For the CDR3, the DNA is TGTGCCAGTAGTATAAGGGGGCTCTCTGGAAACACCATATATTTT. As protein: CASSIRGLSGNTIYF. J is TRBJ1-3 and V is TRBV19; TRBD1 aligns across 7 bases. Germline V lookup: CDR1 LNHDA, CDR2 SQIVND (reference sequence). This CDR3 contains 15 residues. V trimming: 2 bases; J trimming: 0 bases; junction bases outside the gene matches: 1.